This T cell receptor (beta chain) comes out of a study of shared clonotypes between healthy human individuals. V lost 2 bases and J 2 bases, leaving 16 bases between the germline ends. Germline V CDR1 and CDR2: MRHNA, SNTAGT. The CDR3 sequence is 17 residues long. Generated by immunoSEQ multiplex PCR, the TCRdb table keeps only in-frame clones and is missing some. The data hold a few hundred thousand clones, with around 90% observed a single time. This rearrangement joins TRBV6-4 to TRBJ1-5, with D maybe TRBD1 (5 bases). This sequence was found in a man aged 18 to 30 in good health. Sequences were obtained from memory CD8+ T cells sorted from blood. Subset noted: CD45RO+ cells pooled with CCR7-negative TemRA cells. The CDR3 loop reads CASSDPPGPAGNQPQHF. The CDR3 bases are TGTGCCAGCAGTGACCCCCCAGGGCCCGCGGGCAATCAGCCCCAGCATTTT.